At least ten counts were recorded for the clone carrying this TCR beta chain. This sample was taken from a study of T-cell memory formation after mild COVID-19. V was pared by 9 bases and J by 2 bases, with 16 bases between. This CDR3 comprises 14 residues. Germline V gives CDR1 MGHDK, CDR2 SYGVNS. From the 5' RACE reads, TCRdb called clonotypes with MiXCR, one entry per CDR3 protein. The sample holds approximately 350,000 distinct CDR3 sequences, 14% seen once. Input material: PBMCs or a T cell subset sorted from them (not recorded which). This TCR was sampled from a man younger than 30 who had mild COVID-19 (a few samples of this study predate the infection). Cell type and time point are not known. The chain couples TRBV25-1 to TRBJ2-5; the D gene is possibly TRBD2 (6 bases). The CDR3 nucleotides read TGTGCCAGAGGGAAGCGGCTAGCGCAAGAGACCCAGTACTTC. Encoded protein: CARGKRLAQETQYF.